This T cell receptor (beta chain) was captured by sequencing in a study of shared clonotypes between healthy human individuals. Germline loops: CDR1 MDHEN, CDR2 SYDVKM. Trimming shortened V by 8 bases and J by 3 bases, and 11 bases separated the two germline ends. This CDR3 has 12 amino acids. Libraries were prepared by immunoSEQ multiplex PCR; TCRdb keeps only in-frame clonotypes and omits some of them. Of about 2.2 million clones detected, over 85% appear once; the ten largest clones hold about 1.7%. As defined, naive CD8 cells were CD45RO-negative and positively selected for CCR7, with terminally differentiated effector memory CD45RA+ cells excluded. Every contributor of samples was a Caucasian grown-up residing in Nashville, Tennessee.

The receptor comes from a man in his late teens or twenties in good health. Some clones in this sample may be carry-over from other donors' samples. The sequenced sample consisted of naive CD8+ T cells from PBMCs. The J gene is TRBJ2-7, the V gene TRBV28; weak D call: TRBD1 (6 bases). The CDR3 reads CASSGADYEQYF. The DNA of the CDR3 is TGTGCCAGCTCAGGGGCGGACTACGAGCAGTACTTC.